The clone carrying this T cell receptor beta chain was observed a handful of times. Its specificity is not known. The junction differs from germline at one of its ends, possibly a read error. Per-sample yields of isolated PBMCs were at least 6.5 million. Germline CDR1 and CDR2: SGHRS and YFSETQ. CDR3 length: 13 residues. A second PCR of about 7 to 12 cycles used a sample-barcoded 5' primer and a J-beta primer mix. TCRdb processed the 5' RACE reads anew with MiXCR; each CDR3 protein has one entry. The table has around 780,000 distinct CDR3 sequences, roughly 26% seen once. The data derive from a study of blood T cells in healthy people across ages. Regarding the study as a whole: The lack of PBMC sorting stopped any conclusive naive versus antigen-experienced comparison.

This sample was also put to use in a study of T cells of mothers and their children. That study adds: Researchers put all of the extracted RNA into cDNA synthesis, using around 1.5 ug per 15 ul. Reads recorded for TCR beta CDR3 numbered over 9 million per mother and about 3 million per child.

The chain uses TRBV5-1 and TRBJ2-7; possibly TRBD2 for D (6 bases). The material sequenced was blood. The receptor was isolated from a boy aged 10-17 years in good health. In DNA form, the CDR3 reads TGCGCTAGCAGCCTGGGCCCAGGAGGGGAGCAGTACTTC. Protein: CASSLGPGGEQYF.